This T cell receptor (beta chain) is drawn from a study of cytomegalovirus exposure and HLA in healthy donors. Separate from the approximately 600-subject first cohort was the roughly 120-subject validation cohort, to which the donors belonged. TCRdb keeps only in-frame clones here, not all; method: immunoSEQ multiplex PCR. Of about 98,000 clones in the sample, about 88% were seen once. The ends were cut back, 6 bases at V and 6 bases at J, with 14 bases in the middle. Germline values: CDR1 MNHEY, CDR2 SVGAGI. This CDR3 spans 13 amino acids. This clone appeared once. This TCR came from a man younger than 35 in good health and CMV-seropositive. V and J are TRBV6-5 and TRBJ1-1; D is undetermined. The sequenced sample was PBMCs. CDR3 bases: TGTGCCAGCAGGTCCTGGGCACTGGCTGAAGCTTTCTTT. Amino acids: CASRSWALAEAFF.